What follows are 27 T cell receptor beta chains derived from one specimen sequenced in a study of shared clonotypes between healthy human individuals. The assay was immunoSEQ multiplex PCR, and TCRdb's table has in-frame clones only and misses some. There are around 1.6 million clones in the sample; approximately 98% occur only once, and around 0.45% lies in the top ten. The material sequenced was naive CD4+ T cells sorted from blood. Sample subset: CD45RA+ positively selected. These receptor sequences come from a man aged 25 to 45 in good health.

With regard to this clone: Other DNA sequences from this sample encode an identical CDR3 as well. This chain connects TRBV2 to TRBJ2-5; D call uncertain. The germline gives CDR1 SNHLY, CDR2 FYNNEI. Deletions cut 5 bases from V and 0 bases from J, with 4 bases between. This CDR3 spans 12 amino acids. The CDR3 sequence is CASSLYQETQYF. The CDR3 coding sequence is TGTGCCAGCAGTCTGTACCAAGAGACCCAGTACTTC.

The V call is TRBV9, the J call TRBJ2-7; TRBD1 matches at 7 bases. Germline V gives CDR1 SGDLS, CDR2 YYNGEE. The CDR3 loop spans 14 amino acids. With V trimmed by 0 bases and J by 5 bases, 5 bases remained unmatched. The CDR3 reads CASSVGATGDEQYF. The CDR3 DNA follows: TGTGCCAGCAGCGTAGGGGCAACAGGGGACGAGCAGTACTTC.

The V and J genes are TRBV15 and TRBJ1-5; tentative D call: TRBD1 (5 bases). Germline loops: CDR1 LNHNV, CDR2 YYDKDF (reference sequence). Trimming removed 3 bases from V and 5 bases from J, with 17 bases in between. The CDR3 totals 16 residues. CDR3 protein: CATSSRGGRPDQPQHF. The CDR3 nucleotides are TGTGCCACCAGCAGTCGTGGGGGAAGGCCAGATCAGCCCCAGCATTTT.

This clone was counted between two and nine times. V is TRBV28 and J is TRBJ2-7; D may correspond to TRBD1 or TRBD2 (5 bases each). Trimming removed 7 bases at V and 3 bases at J, with 10 bases between. Germline lookup yields CDR1 MDHEN and CDR2 SYDVKM. The CDR3 sequence is 12 residues long. The CDR3 loop is CASTGTGYEQYF. CDR3 nucleotide sequence: TGTGCCAGCACTGGGACGGGCTACGAGCAGTACTTC.

This chain uses TRBV5-4 with TRBJ2-5; tentatively, D is TRBD2 (6 bases). Germline assignment: CDR1 SGHNT and CDR2 YYREEE (reference sequence). The CDR3 consists of 14 residues. V shed 9 bases and J shed 1 base, with 16 bases lying between them. The CDR3 nucleotides are TGTGCCACTTCCTTGGCCGGGGGCCAAGAGACCCAGTACTTC. Protein sequence: CATSLAGGQETQYF.

Turning to this clone: Other DNA sequences in this sample translate to the same CDR3. The chain is built from TRBV2 and TRBJ2-5; D gene unclear. The CDR3 totals 12 residues. Germline V gene sequence: CDR1 SNHLY, CDR2 FYNNEI. V was clipped by 2 bases and J by 3 bases, with 4 bases between them. DNA of the CDR3: TGTGCCAGCAGTGAAACAGAAGAGACCCAGTACTTC. Encoded protein: CASSETEETQYF.

The chain combines TRBV28 with TRBJ1-5; D ambiguous. Trimming took off 1 base at V and 4 bases at J, with 5 bases between the two ends. CDR1 is MDHEN, CDR2 SYDVKM, per germline. The CDR3 extends over 13 amino acids. This chain's CDR3 is CASSLFVNQPQHF. DNA of the CDR3: TGTGCCAGCAGTTTATTTGTTAATCAGCCCCAGCATTTT.

V gene TRBV6-1 combines with J gene TRBJ1-3; no clear D. The CDR3 is made up of 14 amino acids. Germline loops: CDR1 MNHNS, CDR2 SASEGT. Trimming removed 4 bases at V and 3 bases at J, with 10 bases between. CDR3 sequence: CASSGYGNGNTIYF. In DNA, the CDR3 is TGTGCCAGCAGTGGGTACGGGAATGGAAACACCATATATTTT.

The chain joins TRBV7-2 to TRBJ1-1; D not certain. This CDR3 region has 14 residues. Trimming cost V 1 base and J 11 bases, with 17 bases left between them. Germline V lookup: CDR1 SGHTA, CDR2 FQGNSA. The chain's CDR3 is CASSLGLLDPWAFF. The CDR3 DNA reads as TGTGCCAGCAGCTTAGGGTTGTTGGACCCCTGGGCTTTCTTT.

The chain recombines TRBV9 with TRBJ2-1; D is undetermined. Germline assignment: CDR1 SGDLS and CDR2 YYNGEE. The CDR3 has 14 residues. V dropped 3 bases and J dropped 10 bases, with 17 bases sitting between them. The CDR3 DNA sequence: TGTGCCAGCAGCGAGAGTTACAGAAAAGGGGAGCAGTTCTTC. Translation: CASSESYRKGEQFF. Variable domain in full (rest from reference TRBV9 and TRBJ2-1): DSGVTQTPKHLITATGQRVTLRCSPRSGDLSVYWYQQSLDQGLQFLIQYYNGEERAKGNILERFSAQQFPDLHSELNLSSLELGDSALYFCASSESYRKGEQFFGPGTRLTVL.

The rearrangement links TRBV7-7 to TRBJ2-2, with D maybe TRBD2 (5 bases). This CDR3 has 18 residues. Germline V gene data show CDR1 as SSHAT and CDR2 as FNYEAQ (reference sequence). V was pared by 5 bases and J by 5 bases, with 24 bases between. Here the CDR3 DNA reads TGTGCCAGCAGCCCGGACTTTGGGGAACAGTATAAGACCGGGGAGCTGTTTTTT. It specifies CASSPDFGEQYKTGELFF.

The J gene is TRBJ2-1, the V gene TRBV5-1; TRBD2 might be the D (5 bases). The CDR3 covers 14 residues. Germline V gene data show CDR1 as SGHRS and CDR2 as YFSETQ. Trimming stripped 4 bases from V and 4 bases from J, with 12 bases between. The CDR3 DNA follows: TGCGCCAGCAGCGCTAGCCCTGGGTACAATGAGCAGTTCTTC. As protein: CASSASPGYNEQFF.

This clone showed up just once. Different DNA sequences within this sample yield the same CDR3. The chain uses TRBV5-6 and TRBJ2-7, with no clear D. Trimming pared 3 bases from V and 0 bases from J, leaving 7 bases between. Germline loops: CDR1 SGHDT, CDR2 YYEEEE. The CDR3 loop spans 13 amino acids. The CDR3 spells CASSSGPSYEQYF. The CDR3 bases are TGTGCCAGCAGCTCCGGGCCCTCCTACGAGCAGTACTTC.

The chain carries TRBV7-3 and TRBJ2-1; 11 nucleotides match TRBD2. J gave up 4 bases and V 4 bases, and 9 bases lay outside the gene matches. In germline, CDR1 is SGHTA, CDR2 FQGTGA. The CDR3 consists of 17 residues. CDR3 nucleotides: TGTGCCAGCAGCTCCCCTATCACTAGCGGGAGTTACAATGAGCAGTTCTTC. Protein: CASSSPITSGSYNEQFF.

The chain carries TRBV9 and TRBJ2-7, with TRBD2 matching 9 bases. Germline assignment: CDR1 SGDLS and CDR2 YYNGEE. CDR3 length: 16 amino acids. Trimming took 3 bases from V and 3 from J; bases not matched to a gene: 10. CDR3 amino acids: CASSARGSGSNYEQYF. CDR3 bases: TGTGCCAGCAGCGCCCGGGGTAGCGGGAGTAACTACGAGCAGTACTTC.

V and J are TRBV4-1 and TRBJ2-5; no definite D call. The CDR3 spans 14 residues. Trimming took off 4 bases at V and 6 bases at J, with 15 bases between the two ends. CDR1 and CDR2 (germline): MGHRA, YSYEKL. CDR3 DNA: TGCGCCAGCAGCCTCCCGACCGCCTCAAAGACCCAGTACTTC. Translating it yields CASSLPTASKTQYF.

J is TRBJ2-5 and V is TRBV11-2; D may be TRBD1 or TRBD2 (5 bases each). This CDR3 has 15 residues. From germline, CDR1 is SGHAT and CDR2 FQNNGV. Trimming shortened V by 4 bases and J by 7 bases, and 19 bases separated the two germline ends. This CDR3 is CASSSGLGLVRTQYF. CDR3 in DNA: TGTGCCAGCAGCTCGGGGCTCGGGCTAGTGAGGACCCAGTACTTC.

The V and J genes are TRBV6-5 and TRBJ2-3; D call uncertain. CDR1 MNHEY and CDR2 SVGAGI come from the germline V gene. CDR3 length equals 11 residues. Trimming shortened V by 8 bases and J by 8 bases, and 11 bases separated the two germline ends. The CDR3: CASGLGPTQYF. DNA of the CDR3: TGTGCCAGCGGGTTGGGTCCTACGCAGTATTTT.

The J gene is TRBJ2-7, the V gene TRBV20-1, with D unresolved. The CDR3 spans 10 residues. Deletions cut 3 bases from V and 5 bases from J, with 5 bases between. Germline loops: CDR1 DFQATT, CDR2 SNEGSKA (reference sequence). The CDR3, as DNA: TGCAGTGCTAGTCGTAACGAGCAGTACTTC. Residues: CSASRNEQYF.

The J gene is TRBJ2-3, the V gene TRBV19; 7 nucleotides line up with TRBD2. CDR1 and CDR2 (germline): LNHDA, SQIVND (reference sequence). V gave up 6 bases and J gave up 4 bases; unmatched junction bases: 13. CDR3 length: 16 amino acids. CDR3 nucleotide sequence: TGTGCCAGTAGCAGAGTATGGGGGAGGGAAGCAGATACGCAGTATTTT. Translating it yields CASSRVWGREADTQYF.

The V gene is TRBV11-2, the J gene TRBJ2-7, with D uncertain. The V and J ends lost 4 bases and 6 bases respectively, with 16 bases between them. The CDR3 covers 14 residues. Germline lookup yields CDR1 SGHAT and CDR2 FQNNGV. The DNA of the CDR3 is TGTGCCAGCAGCTCGGGCCCCCCCGGTGGCGAGCAGTACTTC. Its translation is CASSSGPPGGEQYF.

The chain recombines TRBV30 with TRBJ1-1, with D hard to call. Germline CDR1 GTSNPN, CDR2 SVGIG (reference sequence). This CDR3 contains 13 residues. The V gene lost 0 bases and the J gene lost 6 bases, with 11 bases spanning the gap. This CDR3 reads CAWSVGLGAEAFF. DNA of the CDR3: TGTGCCTGGAGTGTAGGCCTCGGGGCTGAAGCTTTCTTT.

This chain links TRBV6-5 with TRBJ2-5, with a possible D match to TRBD2 (6 bases). The CDR3 consists of 15 residues. Trimming shortened V by 2 bases and J by 5 bases, and 15 bases separated the two germline ends. Germline CDR1 is MNHEY and CDR2 is SVGAGI. Written as DNA, the CDR3 is TGTGCCAGCAGTTACGAGGTTCGGGGGAGGGAGACCCAGTACTTC. This encodes CASSYEVRGRETQYF.

The J gene is TRBJ2-7, the V gene TRBV5-1; TRBD2 agrees at 10 bases. Trimming removed 5 bases from V and 3 bases from J; junction bases left unmatched: 8. Germline CDR1 reads SGHRS; CDR2 reads YFSETQ. The CDR3 has 15 residues. The CDR3 spells CASRTLAGDSYEQYF. The CDR3, as DNA: TGCGCCAGCAGAACCCTAGCGGGGGATAGCTACGAGCAGTACTTC.

J is TRBJ2-5 and V is TRBV5-5; TRBD2 agrees at 11 bases. The CDR3 is 17 residues long. The germline V gene encodes CDR1 SGHKS and CDR2 YYEKEE (reference sequence). V lost 1 base and J lost 2; bases outside the gene matches: 7. In DNA, the CDR3 is TGTGCCAGCAGCTTGTCGCTAGCGGGAGGCAGGCAAGAGACCCAGTACTTC. Its translation is CASSLSLAGGRQETQYF.

The sample holds one count of this clone. The chain carries TRBV9 and TRBJ2-1, with TRBD2 matching 8 bases. Germline CDR1 is SGDLS and CDR2 is YYNGEE. CDR3 length: 17 residues. V was clipped by 6 bases and J by 2 bases; unmatched bases: 13. CDR3 in DNA: TGTGCCAGCAACGCGCGTGGGGACGGGAGGGCCTACAATGAGCAGTTCTTC. Translating it yields CASNARGDGRAYNEQFF.

The rearrangement joins TRBV6-6 to TRBJ2-1; D is ambiguous. CDR1 MNHNY and CDR2 SVGAGI come from the germline V gene (reference sequence). The CDR3 spans 13 residues. In nucleotides, the CDR3 is TGTGGAGTCGGGCAGGCATCCTACAATGAGCAGTTCTTC. This encodes CGVGQASYNEQFF.